This TCR beta chain was sequenced in a study of blood T cell repertoires in COVID-19. On the study more broadly: The study drew acute and convalescent COVID-19 samples from the United States, Italy and Spain.

The repertoire was sequenced with immunoSEQ multiplex PCR; TCRdb's copy has only in-frame clones and lacks some. The data hold 350,000 to 550,000 clones, with around 89% observed a single time. Between the trimmed V and J ends, which lost 8 bases and 4 bases, there was a span of 18 bases. The CDR3 length is 14 residues. The germline V gene has CDR1 MNHEY and CDR2 SVGAGI. This chain links TRBV6-5 with TRBJ2-7; D uncertain. This TCR came from a woman aged 25 to 39 with acute or convalescent COVID-19. Material for sequencing was peripheral blood. CDR3 DNA: TGTGCCAGCGGAAAGACACCACAAACATACGAGCAGTACTTC. Translation: CASGKTPQTYEQYF.